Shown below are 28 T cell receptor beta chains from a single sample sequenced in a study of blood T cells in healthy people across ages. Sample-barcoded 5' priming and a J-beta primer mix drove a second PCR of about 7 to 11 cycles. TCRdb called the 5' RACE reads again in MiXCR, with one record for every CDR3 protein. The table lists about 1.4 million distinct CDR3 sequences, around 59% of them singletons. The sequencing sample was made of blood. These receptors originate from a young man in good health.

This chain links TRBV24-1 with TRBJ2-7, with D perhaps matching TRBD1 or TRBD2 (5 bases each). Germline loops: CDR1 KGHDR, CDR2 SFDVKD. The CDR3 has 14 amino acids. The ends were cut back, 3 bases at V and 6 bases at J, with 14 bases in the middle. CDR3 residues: CATSDGTAWSEQYF. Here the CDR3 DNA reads TGTGCCACCAGTGATGGGACCGCGTGGTCCGAGCAGTACTTC.

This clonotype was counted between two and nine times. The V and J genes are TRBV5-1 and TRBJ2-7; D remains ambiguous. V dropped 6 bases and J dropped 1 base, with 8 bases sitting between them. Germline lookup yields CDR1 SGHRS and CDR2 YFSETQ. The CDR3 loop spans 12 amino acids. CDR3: CASKSGSYEQYF. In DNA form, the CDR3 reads TGCGCCAGCAAATCCGGGTCCTACGAGCAGTACTTC.

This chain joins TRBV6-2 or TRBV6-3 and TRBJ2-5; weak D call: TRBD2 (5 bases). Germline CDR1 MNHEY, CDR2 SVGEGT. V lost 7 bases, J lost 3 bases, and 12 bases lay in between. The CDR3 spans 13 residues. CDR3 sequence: CASKGTAEETQYF. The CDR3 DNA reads TGTGCCAGCAAGGGCACAGCGGAAGAGACCCAGTACTTC.

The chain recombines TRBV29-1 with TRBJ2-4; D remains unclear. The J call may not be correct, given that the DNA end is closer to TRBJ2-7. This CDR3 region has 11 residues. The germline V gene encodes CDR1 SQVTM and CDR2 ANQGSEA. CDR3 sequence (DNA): TGCAGCGCGGTAGGGTCCTACGAGCAGTACTTC. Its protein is CSAVGSYEQYF.

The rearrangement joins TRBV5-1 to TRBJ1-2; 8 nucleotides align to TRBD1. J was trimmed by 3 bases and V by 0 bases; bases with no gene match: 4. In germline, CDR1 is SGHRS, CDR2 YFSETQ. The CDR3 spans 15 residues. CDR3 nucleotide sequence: TGCGCCAGCAGCTTGGCCGAGGGACAGGACTATGGCTACACCTTC. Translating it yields CASSLAEGQDYGYTF.

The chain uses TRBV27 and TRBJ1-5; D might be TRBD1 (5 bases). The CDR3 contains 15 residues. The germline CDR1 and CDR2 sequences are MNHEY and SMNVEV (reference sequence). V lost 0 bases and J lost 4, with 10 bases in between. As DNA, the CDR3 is TGTGCCAGCAGTTTATCGGGGGGATTTAATCAGCCCCAGCATTTT. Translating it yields CASSLSGGFNQPQHF.

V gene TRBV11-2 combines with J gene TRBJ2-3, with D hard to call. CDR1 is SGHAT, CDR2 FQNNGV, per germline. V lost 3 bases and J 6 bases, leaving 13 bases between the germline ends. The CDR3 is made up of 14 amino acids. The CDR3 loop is CASSFGLVGDTQYF. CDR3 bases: TGTGCCAGCAGCTTTGGATTAGTGGGGGATACGCAGTATTTT.

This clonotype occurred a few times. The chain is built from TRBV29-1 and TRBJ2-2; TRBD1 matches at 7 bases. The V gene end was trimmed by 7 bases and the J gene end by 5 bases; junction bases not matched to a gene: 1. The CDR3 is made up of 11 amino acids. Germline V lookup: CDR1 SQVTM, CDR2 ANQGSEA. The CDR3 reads CSATGTGELFF. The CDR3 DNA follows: TGCAGCGCGACAGGGACCGGGGAGCTGTTTTTT.

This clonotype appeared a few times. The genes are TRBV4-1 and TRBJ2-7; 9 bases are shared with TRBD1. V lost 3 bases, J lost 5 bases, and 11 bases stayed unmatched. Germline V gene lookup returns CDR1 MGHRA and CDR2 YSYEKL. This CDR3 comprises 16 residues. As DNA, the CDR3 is TGCGCCAGCAGCCAGGCGTACAGGGGGCTTGGTAACGAGCAGTACTTC. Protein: CASSQAYRGLGNEQYF.

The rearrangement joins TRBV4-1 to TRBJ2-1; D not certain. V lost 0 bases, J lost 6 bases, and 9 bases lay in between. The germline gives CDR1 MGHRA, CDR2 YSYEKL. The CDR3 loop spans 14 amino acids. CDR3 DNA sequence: TGCGCCAGCAGCCAAGACATGGCCTCCAATGAGCAGTTCTTC. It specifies CASSQDMASNEQFF.

The CDR3 sequence is CASSLGSAGGSGQETQYF. CDR3 DNA sequence: TGCGCCAGCAGCTTGGGTTCGGCAGGGGGGTCAGGGCAAGAGACCCAGTACTTC. The J gene is TRBJ2-5, the V gene TRBV5-1, with D tentatively TRBD1 (7 bases). CDR3 length: 18 residues. The germline CDR1 and CDR2 sequences are SGHRS and YFSETQ. Trimming left V 0 bases short and J 2 bases short, with 20 bases between.

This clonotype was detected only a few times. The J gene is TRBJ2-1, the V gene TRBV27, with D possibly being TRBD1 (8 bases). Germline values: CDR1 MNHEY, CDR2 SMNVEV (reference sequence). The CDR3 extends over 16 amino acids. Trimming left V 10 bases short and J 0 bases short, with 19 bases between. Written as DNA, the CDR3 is TGTGCCACCCGACAGGGGACTAAAAGCTCCTACAATGAGCAGTTCTTC. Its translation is CATRQGTKSSYNEQFF.

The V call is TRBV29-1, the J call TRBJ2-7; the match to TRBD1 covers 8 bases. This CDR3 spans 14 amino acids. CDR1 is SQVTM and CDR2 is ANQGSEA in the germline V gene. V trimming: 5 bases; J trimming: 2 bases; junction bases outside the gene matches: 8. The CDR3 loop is CSVKWTGNPYEQYF. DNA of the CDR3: TGCAGCGTTAAGTGGACAGGGAATCCCTACGAGCAGTACTTC.

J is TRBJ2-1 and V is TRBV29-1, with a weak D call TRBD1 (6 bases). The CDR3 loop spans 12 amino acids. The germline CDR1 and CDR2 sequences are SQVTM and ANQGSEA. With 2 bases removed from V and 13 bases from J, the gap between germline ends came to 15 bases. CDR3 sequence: CSVEMGQETQFF. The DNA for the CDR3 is TGCAGCGTTGAAATGGGACAAGAGACCCAGTTCTTC.

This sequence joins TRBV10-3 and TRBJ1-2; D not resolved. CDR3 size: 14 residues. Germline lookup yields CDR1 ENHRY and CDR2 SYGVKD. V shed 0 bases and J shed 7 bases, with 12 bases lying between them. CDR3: CAISESKGNTGYTF. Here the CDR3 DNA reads TGTGCCATCAGTGAGTCGAAAGGGAATACTGGCTACACCTTC.

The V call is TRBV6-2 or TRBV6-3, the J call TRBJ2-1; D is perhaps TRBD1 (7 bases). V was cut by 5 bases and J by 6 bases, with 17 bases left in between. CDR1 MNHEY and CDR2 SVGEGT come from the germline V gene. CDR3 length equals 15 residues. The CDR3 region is CASSKAGGGFNEQFF. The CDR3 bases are TGTGCCAGCAGTAAGGCAGGAGGGGGCTTCAATGAGCAGTTCTTC.

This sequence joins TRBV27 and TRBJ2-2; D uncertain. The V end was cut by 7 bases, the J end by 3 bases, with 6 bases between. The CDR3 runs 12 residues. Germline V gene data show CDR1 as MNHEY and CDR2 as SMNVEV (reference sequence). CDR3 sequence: CASMMYTGELFF. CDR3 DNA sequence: TGTGCCAGCATGATGTACACCGGGGAGCTGTTTTTT.

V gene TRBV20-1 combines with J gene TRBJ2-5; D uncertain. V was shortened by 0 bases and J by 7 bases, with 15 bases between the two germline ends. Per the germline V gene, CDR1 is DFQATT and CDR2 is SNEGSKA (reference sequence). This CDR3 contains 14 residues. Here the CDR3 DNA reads TGCAGTGCTAGAGATCTTCAGATGAAAGGGACCCAGTACTTC. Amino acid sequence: CSARDLQMKGTQYF.

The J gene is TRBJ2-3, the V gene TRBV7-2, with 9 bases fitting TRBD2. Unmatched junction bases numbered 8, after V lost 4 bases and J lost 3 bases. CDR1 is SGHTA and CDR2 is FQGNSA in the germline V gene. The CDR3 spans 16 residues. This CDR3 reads CASSSRGGGATDTQYF. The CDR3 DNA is TGTGCCAGCAGCTCACGCGGCGGGGGGGCAACAGATACGCAGTATTTT.

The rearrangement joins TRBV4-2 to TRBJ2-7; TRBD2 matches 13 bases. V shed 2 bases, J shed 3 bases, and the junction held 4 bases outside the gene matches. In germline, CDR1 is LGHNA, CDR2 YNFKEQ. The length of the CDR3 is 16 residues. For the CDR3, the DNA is TGTGCCAGCAGCCAAACTAGCGGGAGGGCCTTCTACGAGCAGTACTTC. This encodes CASSQTSGRAFYEQYF.

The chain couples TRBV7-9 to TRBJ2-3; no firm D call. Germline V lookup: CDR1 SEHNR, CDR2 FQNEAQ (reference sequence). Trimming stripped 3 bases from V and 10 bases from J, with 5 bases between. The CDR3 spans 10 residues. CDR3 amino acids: CASSLAPQYF. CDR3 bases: TGTGCCAGCAGCTTGGCCCCGCAGTATTTT.

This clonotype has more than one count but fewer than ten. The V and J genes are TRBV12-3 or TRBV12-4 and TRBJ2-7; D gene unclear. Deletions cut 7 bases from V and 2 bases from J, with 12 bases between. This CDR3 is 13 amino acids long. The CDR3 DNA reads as TGTGCCAGCACTACGGGCTTCACCTACGAGCAGTACTTC. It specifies CASTTGFTYEQYF.

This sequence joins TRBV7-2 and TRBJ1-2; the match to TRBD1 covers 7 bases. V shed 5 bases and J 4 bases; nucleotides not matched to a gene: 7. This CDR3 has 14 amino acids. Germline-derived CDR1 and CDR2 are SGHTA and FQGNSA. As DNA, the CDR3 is TGTGCCAGCAGCCTAAGGGGGGACAGCTATGGCTACACCTTC. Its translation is CASSLRGDSYGYTF.

DNA for the CDR3: TGCGCCAGCAGCCTCCGTCCGGGGGACGCTGAAGCTTTCTTT. This gives the protein CASSLRPGDAEAFF. The chain carries TRBV5-1 and TRBJ1-1; the D gene is possibly TRBD1 (5 bases). Trimming cost V 4 bases and J 6 bases, with 16 bases left between them. CDR1 is SGHRS and CDR2 is YFSETQ in the germline V gene. This CDR3 spans 14 amino acids.

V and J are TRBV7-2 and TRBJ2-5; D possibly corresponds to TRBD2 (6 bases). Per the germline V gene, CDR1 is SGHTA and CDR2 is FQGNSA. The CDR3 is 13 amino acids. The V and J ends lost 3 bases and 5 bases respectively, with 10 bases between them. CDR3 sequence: CASSFFREETQYF. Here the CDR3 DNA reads TGTGCCAGCAGCTTTTTTCGGGAGGAGACCCAGTACTTC.

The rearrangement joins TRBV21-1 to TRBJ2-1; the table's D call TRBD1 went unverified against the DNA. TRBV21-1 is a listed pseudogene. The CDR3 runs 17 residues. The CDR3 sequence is CASSKGAGWWKYNEQFF. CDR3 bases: TGTGCCAGCAGCAAAGGGGCAGGGTGGTGGAAATACAATGAGCAGTTCTTC.

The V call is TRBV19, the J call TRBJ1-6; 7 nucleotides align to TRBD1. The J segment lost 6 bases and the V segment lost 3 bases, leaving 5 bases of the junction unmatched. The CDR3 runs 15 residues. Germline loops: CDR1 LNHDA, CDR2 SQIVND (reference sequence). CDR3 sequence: CASSMYGTANSPLHF. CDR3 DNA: TGTGCCAGTAGTATGTATGGGACAGCTAATTCACCCCTCCACTTT. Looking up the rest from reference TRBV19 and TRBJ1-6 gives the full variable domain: DGGITQSPKYLFRKEGQNVTLSCEQNLNHDAMYWYRQDPGQGLRLIYYSQIVNDFQKGDIAEGYSVSREKKESFPLTVTSAQKNPTAFYLCASSMYGTANSPLHFGNGTRLTVT.

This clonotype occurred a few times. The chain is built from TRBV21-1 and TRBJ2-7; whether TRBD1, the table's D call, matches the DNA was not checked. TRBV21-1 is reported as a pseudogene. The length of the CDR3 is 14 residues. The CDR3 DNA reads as TGTGCCAGCACCCCTCGACCCCGATCCTACGAGCAGTACTTC. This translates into CASTPRPRSYEQYF.